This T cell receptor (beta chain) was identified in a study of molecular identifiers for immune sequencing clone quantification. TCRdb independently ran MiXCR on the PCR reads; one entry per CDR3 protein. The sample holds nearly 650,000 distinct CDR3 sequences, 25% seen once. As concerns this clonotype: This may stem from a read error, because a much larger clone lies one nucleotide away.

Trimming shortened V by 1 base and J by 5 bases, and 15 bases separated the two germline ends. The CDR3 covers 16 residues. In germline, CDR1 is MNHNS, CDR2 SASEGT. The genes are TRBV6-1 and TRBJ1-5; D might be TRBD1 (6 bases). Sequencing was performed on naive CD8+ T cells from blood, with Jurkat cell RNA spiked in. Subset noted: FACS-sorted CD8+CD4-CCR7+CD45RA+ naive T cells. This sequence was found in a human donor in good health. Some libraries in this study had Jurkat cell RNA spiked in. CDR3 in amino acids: CASSEEQGAWDQPQHF. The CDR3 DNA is TGTGCCAGCAGTGAAGAACAGGGAGCCTGGGATCAGCCCCAGCATTTT.